This TCR beta chain derives from a study of beta chain features in type 1 diabetes. CD4+ naive, central memory, regulatory and stem cell-like memory cells were sorted via CD45RO/CCR7/CD25/CD127/CD95/CD27. The CDR3 runs 15 residues. The germline gives CDR1 SNHLY, CDR2 FYNNEI. Expressed TCRB transcripts were sequenced, since all the RNA that had been isolated was reverse transcribed. Assay: immunoSEQ multiplex PCR; the TCRdb copy retains only in-frame clones and omits some. Here the sample spans 200,000 to 250,000 clones, over 8.5% being singletons. Findings of the study overall: PCR, the amplification step, might favor shorter templates, equally in patients and controls. cDNA sequencing could over-represent cells with high TCR expression. The naive, central memory and Treg TCRB repertoires showed an apparent similarity that was greater among patients than among healthy donors.

For this clone: Its specificity is not known. One end of the junction does not line up with germline, which may come from a read error.

The sample was naive CD4+ T cells from blood. The V gene is TRBV2, the J gene TRBJ1-3; the D is unclear. This sequence was found in a woman aged 18-29 years in good health. The CDR3 protein is CASREGTSSGNTIYF. CDR3 in DNA: TGTGCCAGCAGGGAAGGAACCAGCTCTGGAAACACCATATATTTT.